This T cell receptor beta chain stems from a study of human T cells and chemical hapten exposure. Study summary: Per-sample variation in TCR yield stemmed mainly from small pooled library volume differences.

At least ten counts were recorded for this clonotype. Its antigen is still unknown. Specified time point: patch test 2, 6 weeks after DPC sensitization. Documented treatment: therapeutic diphenylcyclopropenone sensitization with weekly scalp DPC. Staff drew blood before applying each patch test. TCRdb redid the calling of the RACE reads with MiXCR, one entry per CDR3 protein. The repertoire holds roughly 380,000 distinct CDR3 sequences, with nearly 6.5% as singletons. Looked up from germline, CDR1 is SQVTM and CDR2 is ANQGSEA. The V and J ends lost 7 bases and 6 bases, in that order; junction bases with no gene match: 6. The CDR3 runs 13 residues. Points from the study as a whole: TCRs exceeding a frequency of 1 in 1000 stayed unchanged under DPC sensitization.

The chain has TRBV29-1 and TRBJ1-5, with TRBD1 matching over 10 bases. The sequence was obtained from a woman aged 18 to 35 with alopecia areata. Some clones in this sample may be carry-over from other donors' samples. Sample: whole blood, taken in connection with sensitization to the hapten diphenylcyclopropenone (DPC). Here the CDR3 reads CSAQDRGSQPQHF. The CDR3 DNA reads as TGCAGCGCACAGGACAGGGGGTCTCAGCCCCAGCATTTT.